Listed here are 10 T cell receptor beta chains from one sample, sequenced in a study of blood T cell repertoires in COVID-19. The protocol was immunoSEQ multiplex PCR, while the TCRdb copy is restricted to in-frame clones and leaves out a portion. The table lists about 220,000 clones, 65% to 85% of them singletons, with about 3.7% in the top ten. The sample was PBMCs or T cells enriched from blood (not recorded which). These receptors originate from a woman aged 55 to 70 who had recovered from COVID-19.

This clone showed up many times. The rearrangement uses TRBV4-1 and TRBJ2-2, with 10 positions matching TRBD1. CDR3 size: 20 residues. Trimming took 3 bases from V and 6 from J; bases not matched to a gene: 19. CDR1 is MGHRA and CDR2 is YSYEKL in the germline V gene. CDR3 amino acids: CASSQKPFTPGQGWSGELFF. The CDR3 DNA sequence: TGCGCCAGCAGCCAGAAGCCATTCACTCCGGGACAGGGGTGGTCCGGGGAGCTGTTTTTT.

The gene calls are TRBV9 and TRBJ2-1; D possibly corresponds to TRBD2 (6 bases). Deletions cut 3 bases from V and 0 bases from J, with 13 bases between. The CDR3 is 16 residues long. Per germline, CDR1 SGDLS and CDR2 YYNGEE. CDR3 protein: CASSAVGLSSYNEQFF. Written as DNA, the CDR3 is TGTGCCAGCAGCGCTGTGGGACTTAGCTCCTACAATGAGCAGTTCTTC.

The chain employs TRBV6-5 and TRBJ1-2; no reliable D call. Germline V gene lookup returns CDR1 MNHEY and CDR2 SVGAGI. The CDR3 is 14 amino acids. V was trimmed by 7 bases and J by 4 bases, leaving 16 bases between them. CDR3 region: CASTPGKVGYGYTF. The DNA for the CDR3 is TGTGCCAGCACTCCCGGGAAGGTCGGCTATGGCTACACCTTC.

This chain joins TRBV10-2 and TRBJ2-7; 10 nucleotides match TRBD1. Germline values: CDR1 WSHSY, CDR2 SAAADI. The CDR3 loop spans 16 amino acids. The J segment lost 6 bases and the V segment lost 6 bases, leaving 14 bases of the junction unmatched. CDR3 amino acids: CASRTGTGVRSGEQYF. The CDR3 DNA reads as TGCGCCAGCAGAACCGGGACAGGGGTACGATCCGGCGAGCAGTACTTC.

CDR3 in amino acids: CASSRLRNEQFF. CDR3 sequence (DNA): TGTGCCAGCAGCCGACTTAGAAATGAGCAGTTCTTC. The V call is TRBV7-9, the J call TRBJ2-1; no definite D call. The CDR3 consists of 12 residues. The germline V and J ends were trimmed by 5 bases and 7 bases, with 9 bases remaining between them. Germline lookup yields CDR1 SEHNR and CDR2 FQNEAQ (reference sequence).

The J gene is TRBJ2-3, the V gene TRBV9; 8 bases are shared with TRBD2. V shed 4 bases and J 2 bases; nucleotides not matched to a gene: 15. Germline loops: CDR1 SGDLS, CDR2 YYNGEE. CDR3 length: 18 amino acids. CDR3 protein: CASSSQAGALYYTDTQYF. CDR3 in DNA: TGTGCCAGCAGCAGTCAAGCGGGGGCCCTCTATTACACAGATACGCAGTATTTT.

This clone has a handful of counts. This chain joins TRBV19 and TRBJ1-5; a weak D match, TRBD1 (5 bases). Germline V CDR1 and CDR2: LNHDA, SQIVND (reference sequence). The CDR3 covers 18 residues. The V end was cut by 5 bases, the J end by 0 bases, with 20 bases between. The chain's CDR3 is CASSEGGGSWGSNQPQHF. CDR3 nucleotide sequence: TGTGCCAGTAGTGAAGGTGGGGGGTCGTGGGGTAGCAATCAGCCCCAGCATTTT.

This clone was counted a few times. The chain carries TRBV5-1 and TRBJ1-1; 9 bases align to TRBD1. J lost 0 bases, V lost 7 bases, and 7 bases had no gene match. Germline CDR1 SGHRS, CDR2 YFSETQ. The CDR3 consists of 15 residues. CDR3 sequence: CASSATGGVNTEAFF. CDR3 nucleotides: TGCGCCAGCTCTGCGACAGGGGGGGTGAACACTGAAGCTTTCTTT.

This chain links TRBV7-2 with TRBJ2-1; no definite D call. This CDR3 region has 12 residues. CDR1 SGHTA and CDR2 FQGNSA come from the germline V gene. The V and J ends lost 5 bases and 5 bases respectively, with 7 bases between them. Here the CDR3 DNA reads TGTGCCAGCAGCGCTAGTCACAATGAGCAGTTCTTC. Translating it yields CASSASHNEQFF.

This clone appeared a single time. This chain connects TRBV5-6 to TRBJ2-2; TRBD1 agrees at 10 bases. V gave up 3 bases and J gave up 6 bases; unmatched junction bases: 5. CDR3 size: 15 residues. Germline CDR1 reads SGHDT; CDR2 reads YYEEEE. The CDR3 protein is CASSYGTGEAGELFF. As DNA, the CDR3 is TGTGCCAGCAGCTACGGGACAGGGGAGGCCGGGGAGCTGTTTTTT.